Below, 6 T cell receptor beta chains from the same sample are listed, as sequenced in a study of shared clonotypes between healthy human individuals. The data were produced by immunoSEQ multiplex PCR, yet TCRdb's version contains in-frame clones alone and is incomplete. Among about 980,000 clones listed, over 60% were seen once. The material sequenced was memory CD4+ T cells sorted from blood. Regarding subset: CD45RA-negative fraction. These receptors were taken from a man younger than 35 in good health.

This clone was detected only once. CDR3 sequence: CASSQDSTRGEQFF. For the CDR3, the DNA is TGCGCCAGCAGCCAAGATTCTACTAGGGGTGAGCAGTTCTTC. J is TRBJ2-1 and V is TRBV4-3; either TRBD1 or TRBD2 may supply D (5 bases each). Trimming shortened V by 0 bases and J by 9 bases, and 12 bases separated the two germline ends. This CDR3 has 14 residues. Germline V gives CDR1 LGHNA, CDR2 YSLEER.

A few counts support this clone. The genes are TRBV4-2 and TRBJ2-6, with unresolved D. In germline, CDR1 is LGHNA, CDR2 YNFKEQ. V was cut by 1 base and J by 3 bases, with 10 bases left in between. CDR3 length: 16 residues. The CDR3 bases are TGTGCCAGCAGCCAAGCTGGTGTGGGTGGGGCCAACGTCCTGACTTTC. This encodes CASSQAGVGGANVLTF.

The chain carries TRBV2 and TRBJ2-7; TRBD2 might be the D (7 bases). The V end was cut by 2 bases, the J end by 0 bases, with 14 bases between. CDR3 length equals 16 residues. In germline, CDR1 is SNHLY, CDR2 FYNNEI. This chain's CDR3 is CASSEKLGGPSYEQYF. Written as DNA, the CDR3 is TGTGCCAGCAGTGAAAAGTTGGGGGGGCCCTCCTACGAGCAGTACTTC.

The chain is built from TRBV4-1 and TRBJ2-1, with 10 positions matching TRBD2. This CDR3 has 16 residues. Per germline, CDR1 MGHRA and CDR2 YSYEKL. After removal of 0 bases from V and 7 bases from J, the junction contained 6 bases not matched to a gene. CDR3 sequence reads: CASSQDLAGVWNEQFF. The DNA for the CDR3 is TGCGCCAGCAGCCAAGATCTAGCGGGGGTGTGGAATGAGCAGTTCTTC.

V is TRBV2 and J is TRBJ2-7; D not resolved. With 7 bases removed from V and 5 bases from J, the gap between germline ends came to 15 bases. From germline, CDR1 is SNHLY and CDR2 FYNNEI. The CDR3 consists of 13 residues. The DNA for the CDR3 is TGTGCCAGCACCCCTGAGCTATTGAACGAGCAGTACTTC. It codes for CASTPELLNEQYF.

The V and J genes are TRBV7-3 and TRBJ1-2; no firm D call. This CDR3 has 12 residues. Germline-derived CDR1 and CDR2 are SGHTA and FQGTGA. The V end lost 5 bases, the J end lost 4 bases, and 8 bases lay between the germline ends. The CDR3 bases are TGTGCCAGCAGCCCTCCTAGCTATGGCTACACCTTC. This translates into CASSPPSYGYTF.